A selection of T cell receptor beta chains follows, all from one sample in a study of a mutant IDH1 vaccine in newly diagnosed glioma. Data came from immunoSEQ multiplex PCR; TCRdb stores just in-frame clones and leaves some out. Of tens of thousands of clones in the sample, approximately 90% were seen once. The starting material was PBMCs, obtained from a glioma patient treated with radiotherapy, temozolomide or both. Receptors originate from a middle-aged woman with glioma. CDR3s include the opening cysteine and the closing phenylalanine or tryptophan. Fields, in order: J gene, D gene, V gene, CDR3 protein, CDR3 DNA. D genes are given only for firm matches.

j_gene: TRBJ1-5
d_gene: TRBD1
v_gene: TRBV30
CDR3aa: CAWADRANQPQHF
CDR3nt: TGTGCCTGGGCGGACAGGGCTAATCAGCCCCAGCATTTT

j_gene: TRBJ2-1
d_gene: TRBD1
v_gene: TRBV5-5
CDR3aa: CASSLDRGNSYNEQFF
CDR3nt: TGTGCCAGCAGCTTGGACAGGGGGAACTCCTACAATGAGCAGTTCTTC

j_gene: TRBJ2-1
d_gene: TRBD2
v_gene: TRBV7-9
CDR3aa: CASSSLFGGNNEQFF
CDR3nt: TGTGCCAGCAGCTCCCTTTTCGGGGGGAACAATGAGCAGTTCTTC

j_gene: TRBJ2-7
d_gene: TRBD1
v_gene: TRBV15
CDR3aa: CATSRGGGTGSIQNEQYF
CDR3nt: TGTGCCACCAGCAGAGGGGGAGGGACAGGGTCGATTCAAAACGAGCAGTACTTC

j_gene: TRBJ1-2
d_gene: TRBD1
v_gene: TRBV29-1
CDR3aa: CSVEEDRDYGYTF
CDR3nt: TGCAGCGTTGAGGAGGACAGGGACTATGGCTACACCTTC

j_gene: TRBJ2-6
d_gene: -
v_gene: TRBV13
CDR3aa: CASSLGGANVLTF
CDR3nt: TGTGCCAGCAGCTTAGGTGGGGCCAACGTCCTGACTTTC

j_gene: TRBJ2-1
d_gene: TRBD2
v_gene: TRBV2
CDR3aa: CASSHPGLAGGRSSYNEQFF
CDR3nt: TGTGCCAGCAGTCATCCGGGACTAGCGGGAGGGCGGAGCTCCTACAATGAGCAGTTCTTC

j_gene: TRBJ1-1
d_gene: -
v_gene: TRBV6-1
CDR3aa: CASSEALKTAEAFF
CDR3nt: TGTGCCAGCAGTGAAGCGTTGAAGACAGCTGAAGCTTTCTTT

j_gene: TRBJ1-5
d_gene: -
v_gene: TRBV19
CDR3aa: CASSINRHQPQHF
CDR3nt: TGTGCCAGTAGTATAAACAGGCATCAGCCCCAGCATTTT

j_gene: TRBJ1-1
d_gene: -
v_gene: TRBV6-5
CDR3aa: CASSYLQENTEAFF
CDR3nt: TGTGCCAGCAGTTACCTCCAGGAGAACACTGAAGCTTTCTTT

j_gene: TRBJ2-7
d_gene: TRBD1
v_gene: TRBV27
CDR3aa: CASSPTGGSYEQYF
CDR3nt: TGTGCCAGCAGTCCGACAGGGGGTTCCTACGAGCAGTACTTC

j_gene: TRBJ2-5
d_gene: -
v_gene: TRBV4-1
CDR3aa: CASSFPGNQETQYF
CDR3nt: TGCGCCAGCAGCTTCCCAGGGAATCAAGAGACCCAGTACTTC